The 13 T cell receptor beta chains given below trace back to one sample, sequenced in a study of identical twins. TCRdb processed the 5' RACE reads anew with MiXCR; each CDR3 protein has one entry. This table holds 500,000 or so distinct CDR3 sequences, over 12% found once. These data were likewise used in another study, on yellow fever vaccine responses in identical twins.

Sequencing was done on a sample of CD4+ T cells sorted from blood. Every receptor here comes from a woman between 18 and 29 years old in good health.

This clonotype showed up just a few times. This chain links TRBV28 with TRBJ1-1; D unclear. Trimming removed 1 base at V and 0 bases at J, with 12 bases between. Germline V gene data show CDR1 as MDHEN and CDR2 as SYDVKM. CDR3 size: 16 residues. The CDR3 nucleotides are TGTGCCAGCAGTTTATATTCAGTCCAGATGAACACTGAAGCTTTCTTT. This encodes CASSLYSVQMNTEAFF.

The CDR3 DNA sequence: TGTGCCTGGAGTGTCGGGGGGGTTCAGCCCCAGCATTTT. Amino acids: CAWSVGGVQPQHF. The V gene is TRBV30, the J gene TRBJ1-5; D perhaps matches TRBD1 (5 bases). V was cut by 0 bases and J by 6 bases, with 9 bases left in between. The CDR3 is made up of 13 amino acids. CDR1 GTSNPN and CDR2 SVGIG come from the germline V gene (reference sequence).

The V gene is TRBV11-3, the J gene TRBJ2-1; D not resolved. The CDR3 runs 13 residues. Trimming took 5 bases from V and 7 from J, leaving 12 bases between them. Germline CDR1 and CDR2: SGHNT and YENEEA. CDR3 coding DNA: TGTGCCAGCAGCCTATCAACCATTAATGAGCAGTTCTTC. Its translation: CASSLSTINEQFF.

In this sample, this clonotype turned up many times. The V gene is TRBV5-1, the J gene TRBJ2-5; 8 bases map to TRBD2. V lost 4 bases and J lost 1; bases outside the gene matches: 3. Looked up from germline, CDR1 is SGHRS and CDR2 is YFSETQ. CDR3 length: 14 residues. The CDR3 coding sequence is TGCGCCAGCAGCACGGGAGGGAGCCAAGAGACCCAGTACTTC. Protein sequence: CASSTGGSQETQYF.

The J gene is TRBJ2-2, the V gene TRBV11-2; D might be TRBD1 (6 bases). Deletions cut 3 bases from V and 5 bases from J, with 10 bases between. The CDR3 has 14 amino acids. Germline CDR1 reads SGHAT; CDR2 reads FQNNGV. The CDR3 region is CASSFFGQTGELFF. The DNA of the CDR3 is TGTGCCAGCAGCTTCTTCGGACAGACCGGGGAGCTGTTTTTT.

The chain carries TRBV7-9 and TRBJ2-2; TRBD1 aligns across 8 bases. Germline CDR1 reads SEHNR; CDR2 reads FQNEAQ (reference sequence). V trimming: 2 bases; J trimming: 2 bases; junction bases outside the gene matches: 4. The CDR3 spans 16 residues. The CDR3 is CASSLTGQVNTGELFF. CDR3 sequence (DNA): TGTGCCAGCAGCTTAACGGGACAGGTTAACACCGGGGAGCTGTTTTTT. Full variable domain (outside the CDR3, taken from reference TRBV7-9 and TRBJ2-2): DTGVSQNPRHKITKRGQNVTFRCDPISEHNRLYWYRQTLGQGPEFLTYFQNEAQLEKSRLLSDRFSAERPKGSFSTLEIQRTEQGDSAMYLCASSLTGQVNTGELFFGEGSRLTVL.

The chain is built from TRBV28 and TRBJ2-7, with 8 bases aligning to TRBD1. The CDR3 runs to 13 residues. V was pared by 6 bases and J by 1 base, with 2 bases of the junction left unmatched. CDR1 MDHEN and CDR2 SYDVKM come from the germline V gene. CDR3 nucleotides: TGTGCCAGCAGAAGGGACAGGTCCTACGAGCAGTACTTC. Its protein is CASRRDRSYEQYF.

CDR3 amino acids: CASRLAGVMNTGELFF. CDR3 bases: TGTGCCAGCAGGCTAGCGGGGGTCATGAACACCGGGGAGCTGTTTTTT. The chain combines TRBV12-3 or TRBV12-4 with TRBJ2-2, with TRBD2 matching 10 bases. The ends lost 6 bases at V and 1 base at J; junction bases unmatched: 5. This CDR3 comprises 16 residues.

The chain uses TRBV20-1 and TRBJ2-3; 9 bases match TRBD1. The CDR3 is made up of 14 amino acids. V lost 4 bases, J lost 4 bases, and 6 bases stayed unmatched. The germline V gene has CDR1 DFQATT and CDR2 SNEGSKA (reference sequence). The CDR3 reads CSATPTGGSDTQYF. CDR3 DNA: TGCAGTGCTACCCCGACAGGGGGATCAGATACGCAGTATTTT.

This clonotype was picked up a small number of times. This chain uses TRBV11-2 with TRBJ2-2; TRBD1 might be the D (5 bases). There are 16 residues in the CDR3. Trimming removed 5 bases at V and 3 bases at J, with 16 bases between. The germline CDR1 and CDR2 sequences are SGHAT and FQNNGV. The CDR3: CASSTVKGQHTGELFF. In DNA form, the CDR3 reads TGTGCCAGCAGCACCGTTAAGGGGCAACACACCGGGGAGCTGTTTTTT.

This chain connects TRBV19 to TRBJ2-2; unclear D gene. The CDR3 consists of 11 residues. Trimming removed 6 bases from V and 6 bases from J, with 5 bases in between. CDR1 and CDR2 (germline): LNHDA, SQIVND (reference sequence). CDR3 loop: CASRNAGELFF. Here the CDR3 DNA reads TGTGCCAGTAGAAACGCCGGGGAGCTGTTTTTT.

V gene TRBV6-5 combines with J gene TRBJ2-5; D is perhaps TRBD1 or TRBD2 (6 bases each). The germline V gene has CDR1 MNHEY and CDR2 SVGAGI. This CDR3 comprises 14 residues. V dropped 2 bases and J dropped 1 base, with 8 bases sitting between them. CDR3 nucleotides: TGTGCCAGCAGTTACGGGGGGCTCCAAGAGACCCAGTACTTC. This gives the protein CASSYGGLQETQYF.

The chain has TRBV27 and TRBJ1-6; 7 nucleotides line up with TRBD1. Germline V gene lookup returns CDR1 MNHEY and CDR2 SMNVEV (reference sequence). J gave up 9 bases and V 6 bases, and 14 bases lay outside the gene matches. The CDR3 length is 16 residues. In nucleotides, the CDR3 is TGTGCCAGCAGCAACTACAACAGGGGAACGGGTTCACCCCTCCACTTT. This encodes CASSNYNRGTGSPLHF.